Presented here are 26 T cell receptor beta chains from one specimen sequenced in a study of blood T cells in healthy people across ages. Next came a second PCR, run for roughly 6 to 11 cycles, which used a sample-barcoded 5' primer along with a J-beta primer mix. TCRdb reprocessed the 5' RACE reads via MiXCR and lists one record per CDR3 protein. This table holds roughly 500,000 distinct CDR3 sequences, nearly 25% found once. These data also featured in a second study, about T cells of mothers and their children.

The source material was blood. The receptors originated from a boy between 10 and 17 years old in good health.

This clonotype was counted at least ten times. The chain couples TRBV4-3 to TRBJ2-5, with TRBD2 matching 10 bases. The J call is uncertain, as TRBJ2-7 better fits the DNA end. Germline CDR1 reads LGHNA; CDR2 reads YSLEER. The CDR3 has 14 amino acids. The CDR3 here is CASSQLAGGYEQYF. The DNA for the CDR3 is TGCGCCAGCAGCCAATTAGCGGGAGGCTACGAGCAGTACTTC.

This chain uses TRBV13 with TRBJ2-7; 10 nucleotides match TRBD2. CDR3 length: 17 amino acids. V gave up 6 bases and J gave up 6 bases; unmatched junction bases: 17. Germline V gives CDR1 PRHDT, CDR2 FYEKMQ (reference sequence). The CDR3 is CASSSRFGPSGSGEQYF. In nucleotides, the CDR3 is TGTGCCAGCAGTTCCCGATTTGGTCCTAGCGGGAGCGGCGAGCAGTACTTC. Full variable domain (missing parts from reference TRBV13 and TRBJ2-7): AAGVIQSPRHLIKEKRETATLKCYPIPRHDTVYWYQQGPGQDPQFLISFYEKMQSDKGSIPDRFSAQQFSDYHSELNMSSLELGDSALYFCASSSRFGPSGSGEQYFGPGTRLTVT.

The sample holds a few counts of this clonotype. The junction and the germline gene differ at one end; a read error may be behind it. The chain has TRBV10-3 and TRBJ2-3; D gene uncertain. Germline CDR1 reads ENHRY; CDR2 reads SYGVKD. This CDR3 is 13 amino acids long. CDR3 loop: CAISGGSTDTRYF. The CDR3 DNA sequence: TGTGCCATCAGTGGGGGTAGCACAGATACGCGGTATTTT.

This clonotype was detected a few times. The chain employs TRBV7-3 and TRBJ2-3, with D tentatively TRBD2 (5 bases). Germline V gene data show CDR1 as SGHTA and CDR2 as FQGTGA. The CDR3 contains 15 residues. Trimming pared 1 base from V and 1 base from J, leaving 9 bases between. CDR3 protein: CASSLSVGGTDTQYF. The CDR3 DNA reads as TGTGCCAGCAGCTTAAGTGTCGGGGGCACAGATACGCAGTATTTT.

The CDR3 reads CASSQDETSGVVEQYF. For the CDR3, the DNA is TGTGCCAGCAGCCAAGATGAGACTAGCGGGGTGGTTGAGCAGTACTTC. The V call is TRBV4-2, the J call TRBJ2-7, with 11 positions matching TRBD2. The germline gives CDR1 LGHNA, CDR2 YNFKEQ. The CDR3 extends over 16 amino acids. V lost 0 bases and J lost 7; bases outside the gene matches: 8.

This chain connects TRBV28 to TRBJ2-3, with D possibly TRBD1 on 5 matching bases. Trimming removed 5 bases from V and 8 bases from J, with 11 bases in between. There are 12 residues in the CDR3. Germline V gene data show CDR1 as MDHEN and CDR2 as SYDVKM. The CDR3 spells CASSTGVGTQYF. The CDR3 DNA follows: TGTGCCAGCAGTACAGGCGTCGGTACGCAGTATTTT.

Only a few counts were recorded for this clonotype. The CDR3 DNA follows: TGCAGTGCTAGAGATCCCAATACAGGGGGGGAGACCCAGTACTTC. This gives the protein CSARDPNTGGETQYF. This chain connects TRBV20-1 to TRBJ2-5; 8 positions agree with TRBD1. Germline CDR1 reads DFQATT; CDR2 reads SNEGSKA (reference sequence). This CDR3 comprises 15 residues. V lost 0 bases to trimming and J lost 5 bases; unmatched junction nucleotides: 8.

The chain couples TRBV29-1 to TRBJ2-3; D unresolved. V was shortened by 5 bases and J by 5 bases, with 17 bases between the two germline ends. From germline, CDR1 is SQVTM and CDR2 ANQGSEA. The CDR3 has 14 residues. The CDR3 sequence: CSVLGGPLGDTQYF. CDR3 DNA sequence: TGCAGCGTTCTGGGTGGTCCTTTGGGAGATACGCAGTATTTT.

This clonotype appeared a few times. The rearrangement links TRBV15 to TRBJ2-3; D is uncertain. Germline V lookup: CDR1 LNHNV, CDR2 YYDKDF (reference sequence). The CDR3 has 17 residues. V lost 2 bases to trimming and J lost 2 bases, with 17 bases between them. The CDR3 region is CATSRSGGRSYTDTQYF. CDR3 DNA: TGTGCCACCAGCAGATCGGGTGGGCGCAGCTACACAGATACGCAGTATTTT.

The table lists this clonotype with a few counts. The genes are TRBV28 and TRBJ2-7; perhaps TRBD2 as D (5 bases). The germline gives CDR1 MDHEN, CDR2 SYDVKM. The CDR3 has 16 residues. V was trimmed by 4 bases and J by 0 bases, leaving 16 bases between them. CDR3 amino acids: CASSSPGKESSYEQYF. The CDR3, as DNA: TGTGCCAGCAGTTCCCCCGGGAAGGAAAGCTCCTACGAGCAGTACTTC. The whole variable domain, remainder taken from reference TRBV28 and TRBJ2-7, is DVKVTQSSRYLVKRTGEKVFLECVQDMDHENMFWYRQDPGLGLRLIYFSYDVKMKEKGDIPEGYSVSREKKERFSLILESASTNQTSMYLCASSSPGKESSYEQYFGPGTRLTVT.

The chain is built from TRBV24-1 and TRBJ2-2; D remains unclear. V was clipped by 6 bases and J by 5 bases, with 3 bases between them. The germline gives CDR1 KGHDR, CDR2 SFDVKD. The CDR3 spans 11 residues. The CDR3 reads CATSITGELFF. For the CDR3, the DNA is TGTGCCACCAGTATTACCGGGGAGCTGTTTTTT.

The rearrangement links TRBV5-1 to TRBJ2-5; TRBD2 agrees at 10 bases. The DNA end favors TRBJ2-1, so the J call may be wrong. This CDR3 region has 14 residues. The V gene's germline CDR1 is SGHRS and CDR2 YFSETQ. This CDR3 is CASSPSGGRNEQFF. CDR3 in DNA: TGCGCCAGCAGCCCTAGCGGGGGTCGCAATGAGCAGTTCTTC.

The chain employs TRBV4-3 and TRBJ1-3, with D hard to call. CDR3 length: 17 amino acids. Germline V CDR1 and CDR2: LGHNA, YSLEER. Trimming removed 0 bases from V and 2 bases from J, with 14 bases in between. The CDR3 nucleotides read TGCGCCAGCAGCCAAGAGTCCATCCGGGGAACTGGAAACACCATATATTTT. Its translation is CASSQESIRGTGNTIYF.

This clonotype was counted a few times. The chain is built from TRBV18 and TRBJ1-2, with unresolved D. This CDR3 spans 13 amino acids. Per the germline V gene, CDR1 is KGHSH and CDR2 is LQKENI. The V end lost 1 base, the J end lost 8 bases, and 11 bases lay between the germline ends. The CDR3 DNA is TGTGCCAGCTCACCACAGGGTCAAGGCGGCTACACCTTC. Translating it yields CASSPQGQGGYTF.

The chain is built from TRBV4-3 and TRBJ2-5, with TRBD2 matching over 8 bases. J gave up 4 bases and V 0 bases, and 7 bases lay outside the gene matches. CDR3 length equals 16 residues. From germline, CDR1 is LGHNA and CDR2 YSLEER. The CDR3 coding sequence is TGCGCCAGCAGCCAAGATACGGGACTAGACGTAGAGACCCAGTACTTC. Translation gives CASSQDTGLDVETQYF.

This clonotype has only a few counts. This rearrangement joins TRBV27 to TRBJ1-2; 11 bases fit TRBD1. The J segment lost 2 bases and the V segment lost 4 bases, leaving 0 bases of the junction unmatched. The length of the CDR3 is 14 residues. From germline, CDR1 is MNHEY and CDR2 SMNVEV (reference sequence). Here the CDR3 DNA reads TGTGCCAGCAGTTGGACAGGGGGCAACTATGGCTACACCTTC. Amino acids: CASSWTGGNYGYTF.

This clonotype was detected only a few times. The chain links TRBV20-1 to TRBJ1-1; 7 bases align to TRBD1. There are 16 residues in the CDR3. Per the germline V gene, CDR1 is DFQATT and CDR2 is SNEGSKA (reference sequence). The V and J ends lost 0 bases and 1 base, in that order; junction bases with no gene match: 8. The CDR3 loop reads CSARESQGKGNTEAFF. DNA of the CDR3: TGCAGTGCTAGAGAATCACAGGGGAAAGGGAACACTGAAGCTTTCTTT.

This clonotype turned up a few times. V is TRBV7-9 and J is TRBJ2-1; 11 positions match TRBD1. Germline-derived CDR1 and CDR2 are SEHNR and FQNEAQ (reference sequence). The CDR3 consists of 15 residues. With V trimmed by 5 bases and J by 2 bases, 2 bases remained unmatched. DNA of the CDR3: TGTGCCAGCAGCAAGGGACAGGGGGCCTACAATGAGCAGTTCTTC. Its protein is CASSKGQGAYNEQFF.

Many counts were recorded for this clonotype. The rearrangement links TRBV3-1 to TRBJ2-5, with TRBD2 matching 13 bases. CDR3 length: 15 amino acids. V was pared by 5 bases and J by 5 bases, with 5 bases of the junction left unmatched. The V gene's germline CDR1 is LGHDT and CDR2 YNNKEL (reference sequence). The CDR3 region has the DNA TGTGCCAGCAGCGGGACTAGCGGGGAATGGGAGACCCAGTACTTC. Translated: CASSGTSGEWETQYF.

The chain employs TRBV20-1 and TRBJ2-5; no definite D call. The DNA matches TRBJ2-7 better at its end, which makes the J call doubtful. From germline, CDR1 is DFQATT and CDR2 SNEGSKA (reference sequence). This CDR3 comprises 11 residues. The CDR3 protein is CSAPRNYEQYF. The CDR3 nucleotides read TGCAGTGCCCCTCGCAACTACGAGCAGTACTTC.

This clonotype was seen ten or more times. The V call is TRBV28, the J call TRBJ2-5; D remains unclear. The CDR3 is 13 amino acids. Germline V CDR1 and CDR2: MDHEN, SYDVKM. Trimming stripped 6 bases from V and 5 bases from J, with 13 bases between. CDR3 nucleotide sequence: TGTGCCAGCAGCCCCCCTACGGAGGAGACCCAGTACTTC. Its translation: CASSPPTEETQYF.

This rearrangement joins TRBV7-3 to TRBJ2-1; 11 nucleotides match TRBD2. V lost 3 bases to trimming and J lost 5 bases; unmatched junction nucleotides: 15. CDR1 is SGHTA and CDR2 is FQGTGA in the germline V gene. The length of the CDR3 is 19 residues. This chain's CDR3 is CASSFVPVGSGRGNNEQFF. The CDR3 DNA sequence: TGTGCCAGCAGCTTCGTCCCCGTTGGTAGCGGGAGGGGTAACAATGAGCAGTTCTTC.

About this clonotype itself: This may stem from a read error, because a much larger clone lies one nucleotide away. The chain carries TRBV5-1 and TRBJ2-5; TRBD2 aligns across 12 bases. The J call may not be correct, given that the DNA end is closer to TRBJ2-1. This CDR3 spans 16 amino acids. The V gene's germline CDR1 is SGHRS and CDR2 YFSETQ. In DNA, the CDR3 is TGCGCCAGCAGCTTGGGGACTAGCGGGGTATCCTACGAGCAGTTCTTC. Translating it yields CASSLGTSGVSYEQFF.

This clonotype was detected only a few times. This chain joins TRBV2 and TRBJ2-3; no clear D gene. Looked up from germline, CDR1 is SNHLY and CDR2 is FYNNEI. V was trimmed by 1 base and J by 5 bases, leaving 16 bases between them. This CDR3 spans 16 amino acids. The CDR3 region has the DNA TGTGCCAGCAGTGAAGAGGCAATTGCAACCCTAGATACGCAGTATTTT. Translation: CASSEEAIATLDTQYF.

A word on this clonotype: Since no conserved phenylalanine or tryptophan closes the CDR3, a read error is the likely cause. The genes are TRBV28 and TRBJ2-5; D gene ambiguous. Germline values: CDR1 MDHEN, CDR2 SYDVKM. The germline V and J ends were trimmed by 3 bases and 2 bases, with 10 bases remaining between them. The CDR3 runs to 14 residues. The CDR3 loop reads CASSFGRIQETQYL. The CDR3 region has the DNA TGTGCCAGCAGTTTTGGAAGGATACAAGAGACCCAGTACCTC.

V usage is TRBV4-3 and J usage is TRBJ1-2; 8 bases map to TRBD1. V lost 0 bases to trimming and J lost 6 bases; unmatched junction nucleotides: 18. Germline-derived CDR1 and CDR2 are LGHNA and YSLEER. The CDR3 has 19 amino acids. In DNA, the CDR3 is TGCGCCAGCAGCCAAGAACTCTCGACAGGGGCTTACTCCGGGCATGGCTACACCTTC. It translates to CASSQELSTGAYSGHGYTF.